This T cell receptor (beta chain) was captured in a study of shared clonotypes between healthy human individuals (TCRdb year 2020). Looking at the study overall: A couple of women and a few men aged 18 to 49 years were included in the cohort. For each donor, CD4 naive and CD4 memory were each run on three plates, CD8 naive on two plates, and CD8 memory on one plate. Blood TCR repertoires of a handful of healthy adults were deeply sequenced to estimate repertoire size and the extent of clonotype sharing between individuals. Different laboratories and diverse techniques were used to prepare libraries and sequence TCR repertoires, to increase sequencing depth and limit assay-specific biases. Each donor's leukapheresis produced roughly between roughly 0.85 and 10 billion PBMCs.

Broad study findings and their caveats: Naive subsets generally had larger estimated clonotype richness than memory subsets did. Pairwise subsampling indicated that sequencing depth was expected to affect the degree of clonotype sharing among donors. Sampling was limited to blood, and TCR repertoires in tissue likely differ from TCR repertoires in blood. The small number of donors limited the genetic and exposure-history diversity represented. Approximately 4.8% of naive CD4, roughly 3.5% of naive CD8, roughly 2.5% of memory CD4, and 0.4% of memory CD8 clonotypes were shared across several donors. Even with the large sequencing depth, rarefaction of the sorted-subset datasets indicated that sequencing was incomplete. Clonotypes shared by all four sorted-subset donors showed higher generation probabilities than non-shared clonotypes.

On this clone: The antigen this receptor binds is unknown. No clone much larger than this one lies a single base away; base qualities are absent.

Using the deep immunoSEQ assay, multiplex PCR amplified TCR CDR3 regions from genomic DNA. For each cell subset, the extracted genomic DNA was distributed evenly across all wells of several immunoSEQ 96-well plates, and each plate served as one replicate. For sorted subsets, 200 to 250 ng genomic DNA, equal to 25,000 to 35,000 T cell genomes, was loaded into each replicate PCR. The purified libraries were quantified using a Qubit 3.0 fluorometer, sized with a Bioanalyzer 2100, and then quantified again using the KAPA Library Quantification kit. Every immunoSEQ 96-well plate was sequenced on a separate single-read 150-cycle Illumina NextSeq 550 flow cell. On the study's bioinformatics: Because only junctional sequences without quality scores were contained in the immunoSEQ output, filtering matching that applied to full-length reads could not be performed. Sequences were annotated with PyIR, a Python wrapper for IgBLAST v1.9, and V/J genes and CDR3 were assigned using IMGT germline references. Reads were filtered out if the reads had weak V/J assignments (E-value above 1e-6), no CDR3, stop codons, out-of-frame junctions, or ambiguous translated residues. A V3J clonotype was defined by an identical inferred V gene, J gene, and CDR3 amino acid sequence. Percentage overlap between repertoires was calculated by dividing the number of shared unique clonotypes by the size of the smaller repertoire. Richness of each repertoire was evaluated using RTK rarefaction, the Chao1 estimator, and Recon v2.1 estimates of unobserved clonotypes. OLGA was used to compute generation probabilities for all TCRbeta clonotypes that the gDNA method yielded from a handful of donors. Held by TCRdb, this immuneACCESS table contains in-frame sequences only and omits some clones. Under half of the omission traces to an unresolved V gene where checked; the cause of the rest is unknown. V, J and clone size are those of that table, while D and trimming were read from the DNA. In this sample the table shows about 1 million clones, under 80% of which occur a single time. The ten largest clonotypes hold about 1.5% of the sample.

The donors were healthy, HIV-negative adults who had no recently reported acute infections or vaccinations. Only Caucasian adults living in Nashville, Tennessee, USA were represented among the donors. CD4+ T cells were enriched through magnetic negative selection, after which naive cells were positively selected on CD45RA and the remaining negative fraction served as the memory subset. Blood was collected by leukapheresis, and PBMCs were isolated by Ficoll-Histopaque density gradient centrifugation and then cryopreserved in liquid nitrogen vapor phase. Analytical flow cytometry was used to check the purity and quantity of each magnetically sorted T cell population. Genomic DNA was isolated from each sorted fraction and quantified by UV absorbance on a Nanodrop 2000c. Specimen: memory CD4+ T cells sorted from blood. What the cell subset or site label conveys for this sample: CD45RA-negative fraction. The TCR was taken from a man between 18 and 35 years old in good health.

This receptor has the CDR3 CASSLGPQNIQYF. The nucleotide sequence is TGCGCCAGCAGCTTGGGTCCCCAAAACATTCAGTACTTC. This chain is built from TRBV5-1 and TRBJ2-4; no D gene can be assigned with confidence. Sequences SGHRS (CDR1) and YFSETQ (CDR2) are obtained from the germline V gene. The junction carries 6 bases between V and J, which are trimmed by 0 bases and 5 bases respectively. The CDR3 numbers 13 residues from cysteine through phenylalanine. Kept here is only the CDR3 DNA, which spans 39 bases and is read in frame from base 1.